Listed below are T cell receptor beta chains from one sample, sequenced in a study of early stage breast cancer tumors. TCRdb's copy holds only in-frame clones and misses some; the assay was immunoSEQ multiplex PCR. This sample has tens of thousands of clones, with roughly 84% found just once. Sequencing input: blood. The source of these receptors is a person in their sixties or seventies with breast cancer. The CDR3 runs from the conserved cysteine through the conserved F or W. D genes are given only for firm matches. Expanded clones are given a class, and other clones once, few, many or no size at all.

d_gene,v_gene,j_gene,abundance,CDR3aa,CDR3nt
-,TRBV19,TRBJ2-1,-,CASRGYYSTVALSAVGNEQFF,TGTGCCAGTAGGGGCTACTACTCCACCGTTGCGCTCTCAGCTGTGGGCAATGAGCAGTTCTTC
TRBD2,TRBV18,TRBJ2-1,-,CASSPAGGRSYNEQFF,TGTGCCAGCTCACCAGCTGGCGGGAGGTCCTACAATGAGCAGTTCTTC
-,TRBV11-2,TRBJ2-3,-,CASSRLTDTQYF,TGTGCCAGCAGCCGCCTCACAGATACGCAGTATTTT
-,TRBV5-6,TRBJ1-5,-,CASSRFRGKLENQPQHF,TGTGCCAGCAGCCGGTTCCGGGGGAAATTGGAGAATCAGCCCCAGCATTTT
-,TRBV28,TRBJ2-1,-,CASSPTRNEQFF,TGTGCCAGCAGTCCAACCCGCAATGAGCAGTTCTTC
-,TRBV11-3,TRBJ2-2,-,CASSVNTGELFF,TGTGCCAGCAGCGTTAACACCGGGGAGCTGTTTTTT
-,TRBV9,TRBJ2-7,-,CASSPSQRDYEQYF,TGTGCCAGCAGCCCGAGCCAGAGGGACTACGAGCAGTACTTC
-,TRBV7-8,TRBJ1-3,-,CASSLAGNTIYF,TGTGCCAGCAGCTTAGCGGGAAACACCATATATTTT
-,TRBV7-9,TRBJ1-1,-,CASSLQGVAEAFF,TGTGCCAGCAGCCTTCAGGGAGTCGCTGAAGCTTTCTTT
TRBD1,TRBV28,TRBJ1-5,few,CASSSDRENQPQHF,TGTGCCAGCAGTTCGGACAGGGAAAATCAGCCCCAGCATTTT
-,TRBV5-1,TRBJ1-1,-,CASSLTGRNTEAFF,TGCGCCAGCAGCTTGACAGGAAGGAACACTGAAGCTTTCTTT
TRBD2,TRBV7-9,TRBJ2-1,-,CASSLSLELAGHNEQFF,TGTGCCAGCAGCTTAAGTCTCGAACTAGCGGGTCACAATGAGCAGTTCTTC
TRBD1,TRBV7-9,TRBJ1-2,-,CASSSSGGAGGYTF,TGTGCCAGCAGCTCGTCAGGGGGCGCGGGTGGCTACACCTTC
-,TRBV6-1,TRBJ1-3,-,CASSEFLGLAASGNTIYF,TGTGCCAGCAGTGAATTCTTAGGTCTTGCGGCGTCTGGAAACACCATATATTTT
-,TRBV18,TRBJ1-2,-,CASSPQGRSNYGYTF,TGTGCCAGCTCACCTCAAGGGCGATCTAACTATGGCTACACCTTC
-,TRBV14,TRBJ2-7,-,CASSQNTRDIGSYEQYF,TGTGCCAGCAGCCAGAATACTAGGGACATCGGTTCCTACGAGCAGTACTTC
TRBD1,TRBV18,TRBJ2-3,-,CASSLGRGQNTDTQYF,TGTGCCAGCTCACTCGGTAGGGGGCAAAACACAGATACGCAGTATTTT
TRBD2,TRBV27,TRBJ2-2,-,CASSSLLAGGIGELFF,TGTGCCAGCAGTTCGTTACTAGCGGGAGGTATCGGGGAGCTGTTTTTT
-,TRBV6-1,TRBJ1-5,few,CASSEARNVLIGQPQHF,TGTGCCAGCAGTGAAGCAAGGAACGTCTTAATCGGTCAGCCCCAGCATTTT
TRBD2,TRBV5-6,TRBJ2-3,-,CASRSLAESTDTQYF,TGTGCCAGCAGGTCGCTAGCGGAGAGCACAGATACGCAGTATTTT
-,TRBV7-9,TRBJ2-5,-,CASSLVETQYF,TGTGCCAGCAGCTTAGTTGAGACCCAGTACTTC
-,TRBV27,TRBJ2-1,-,CASRTSLNEQFF,TGTGCCAGCAGGACTAGTCTAAATGAGCAGTTCTTC
-,TRBV4-1,TRBJ2-2,once,CASSQEAARTGELFF,TGCGCCAGCAGCCAAGAGGCAGCGAGGACCGGGGAGCTGTTTTTT
TRBD2,TRBV5-1,TRBJ2-2,-,CASSFSGGADTGELFF,TGCGCCAGCAGCTTCAGCGGGGGGGCTGATACCGGGGAGCTGTTTTTT
-,TRBV6-5,TRBJ2-1,-,CASSYSRREQFF,TGTGCCAGCAGTTACTCGCGGCGGGAGCAGTTCTTC
-,TRBV6-1,TRBJ1-5,few,CASSDRQGRPQHF,TGTGCCAGCAGTGATCGGCAGGGAAGGCCCCAGCATTTT
TRBD1,TRBV28,TRBJ2-1,-,CASSPMQGASYNEQFF,TGTGCCAGCAGTCCGATGCAGGGGGCATCCTACAATGAGCAGTTCTTC
-,TRBV6-1,TRBJ2-3,-,CASSGLLSGPGATDTQYF,TGTGCCAGCAGTGGTTTATTGAGCGGCCCCGGGGCCACAGATACGCAGTATTTT
-,TRBV7-3,TRBJ2-3,-,CASSPLSGVRRDTQYF,TGTGCCAGCAGCCCCCTCTCGGGGGTGCGTCGAGATACGCAGTATTTT
-,TRBV2,TRBJ2-7,few,CASTSYAYEQYF,TGTGCCAGCACGTCTTACGCCTACGAGCAGTACTTC
TRBD1,TRBV7-9,TRBJ1-5,-,CASSMGQGDNQPQHF,TGTGCCAGCAGCATGGGACAGGGAGACAATCAGCCCCAGCATTTT
-,TRBV2,TRBJ2-1,-,CASSNPGGEQFF,TGTGCCAGCTCTAACCCGGGCGGTGAGCAGTTCTTC
-,TRBV5-4,TRBJ2-7,-,CASSLYGGAYEQYF,TGTGCCAGCAGCTTGTATGGAGGAGCCTACGAGCAGTACTTC
-,TRBV7-9,TRBJ1-4,-,CASSSGQFNEKLFF,TGTGCCAGCAGCTCCGGACAGTTTAATGAAAAACTGTTTTTT
TRBD1,TRBV27,TRBJ1-2,-,CASSTNRGSYTF,TGTGCCAGCAGTACCAACAGGGGTAGCTACACCTTC
-,TRBV20-1,TRBJ2-3,-,CSAPSPDTQYF,TGCAGTGCCCCTAGCCCAGATACGCAGTATTTT
-,TRBV18,TRBJ2-7,-,CASSPLPAGAHEQYF,TGTGCCAGCTCACCACTTCCAGCGGGTGCCCACGAGCAGTACTTC
-,TRBV6-1,TRBJ1-2,-,CASSEALSGQYGYTF,TGTGCCAGCAGTGAAGCGCTGTCCGGACAGTATGGCTACACCTTC
TRBD2,TRBV27,TRBJ2-7,-,CASSQLAGGPGEQYF,TGTGCCAGCAGCCAACTAGCGGGGGGGCCGGGGGAGCAGTACTTC
-,TRBV5-4,TRBJ2-7,-,CASSPRDGYEQYF,TGTGCCAGCAGCCCGAGGGACGGCTACGAGCAGTACTTC
TRBD2,TRBV7-2,TRBJ2-1,-,CASSPGLAGEHEQFF,TGTGCCAGCAGCCCTGGACTAGCGGGAGAGCATGAGCAGTTCTTC
-,TRBV11-2,TRBJ2-3,-,CASSSPIASAQYF,TGTGCCAGCAGCTCCCCGATTGCGAGTGCGCAGTATTTT
TRBD1,TRBV10-3,TRBJ1-2,-,CAISELQGASRNGYTF,TGTGCCATCAGTGAGCTACAGGGGGCGAGTCGGAATGGCTACACCTTC
TRBD1,TRBV5-1,TRBJ2-4,-,CASRQGQGTDIQYF,TGCGCCAGCAGACAGGGACAGGGCACCGACATTCAGTACTTC
TRBD2,TRBV4-1,TRBJ2-7,few,CASSQPGTRDSYEQYF,TGCGCCAGCAGCCAACCCGGGACTAGGGACTCCTACGAGCAGTACTTC
TRBD1,TRBV28,TRBJ2-7,-,CASSPSGTGSDEQYF,TGTGCCAGCAGTCCTTCCGGGACAGGGTCGGACGAGCAGTACTTC
-,TRBV4-1,TRBJ2-3,-,CASSQEGSTFYTDTQYF,TGCGCCAGCAGCCAAGAAGGCTCGACCTTCTACACAGATACGCAGTATTTT
TRBD2,TRBV6-4,TRBJ2-1,-,CASSPSGEYNEQFF,TGTGCCAGCAGTCCTAGCGGGGAGTACAATGAGCAGTTCTTC
-,TRBV5-1,TRBJ1-1,once,CASRGGLLVPNTEAFF,TGCGCCAGTCGGGGGGGTCTTCTCGTCCCGAACACTGAAGCTTTCTTT
-,TRBV11-2,TRBJ1-1,few,CASSLAVLNTEAFF,TGTGCCAGCAGCTTAGCAGTATTGAACACTGAAGCTTTCTTT
TRBD1,TRBV4-2,TRBJ1-2,-,CASSHPGQTNYGYTF,TGTGCCAGCAGCCACCCGGGACAGACAAACTATGGCTACACCTTC
-,TRBV6-6,TRBJ1-1,-,CASSYLKETEAFF,TGTGCCAGCAGTTACCTTAAAGAAACGGAAGCTTTCTTT